This TCR beta chain was sequenced in a study of T cell changes during pregnancy in multiple sclerosis. TCRdb's table, derived via immunoSEQ multiplex PCR, lists solely in-frame clones and lacks some. The sample shows about 52,000 clones, about 92% of them seen only once. In germline, CDR1 is MDHEN, CDR2 SYDVKM. Trimming removed 1 base at V and 3 bases at J, with 7 bases between. The CDR3 sequence is 13 residues long. The V gene is TRBV28, the J gene TRBJ2-7; TRBD1 is a possible D gene (6 bases). The receptor was derived from a female donor in good health, enrolled as a control in a pregnancy study. Sequencing was performed on CD4+ T cells from peripheral blood mononuclear cells, taken after pregnancy. The CDR3 DNA reads as TGTGCCAGCAGTTTATTGGACAGCTACGAGCAGTACTTC. Its protein is CASSLLDSYEQYF.